This TCR beta chain was recorded in a study of blood T cell repertoires in COVID-19. Overall study: Sources were T cells, B-cell-depleted T cells, or PBMCs; the material itself was cDNA or gDNA.

V dropped 1 base and J dropped 3 bases, with 7 bases sitting between them. Germline V gene lookup returns CDR1 LGHDT and CDR2 YNNKEL (reference sequence). The CDR3 runs 13 residues. Across 20 to 25 US areas, participants ranged in age from about 18 to 100 years. The study assigned cohorts using participant-reported clinical history. In Cohort 3, a recovered donor had either two negative PCRs, clearance, or symptom resolution. Here immunoSEQ multiplex PCR was the method, and the copy in TCRdb shows in-frame clones only, minus some. The sample has over 200,000 clones, more than 75% seen once. Sequenced material: PBMCs or T cells enriched from blood (not recorded which). The sequence was collected from a man between 18 and 35 years old who had recovered from COVID-19. The chain couples TRBV3-1 (or the pseudogene TRBV3-2) to TRBJ2-7; unclear D gene. CDR3 in amino acids: CASSQVSVYEQYF. In nucleotides, the CDR3 is TGTGCCAGCAGCCAAGTATCGGTCTACGAGCAGTACTTC.